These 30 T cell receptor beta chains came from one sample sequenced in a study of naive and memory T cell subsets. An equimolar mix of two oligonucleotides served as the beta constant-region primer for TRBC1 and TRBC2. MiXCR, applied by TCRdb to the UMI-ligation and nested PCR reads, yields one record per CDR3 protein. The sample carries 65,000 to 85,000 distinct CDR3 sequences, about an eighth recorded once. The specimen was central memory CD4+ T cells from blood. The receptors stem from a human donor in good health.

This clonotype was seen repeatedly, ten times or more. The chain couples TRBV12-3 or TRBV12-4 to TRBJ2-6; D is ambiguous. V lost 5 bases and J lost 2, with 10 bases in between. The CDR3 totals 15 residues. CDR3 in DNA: TGTGCCAGCAGTACGGCAAGCACTGGGGCCAACGTCCTGACTTTC. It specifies CASSTASTGANVLTF.

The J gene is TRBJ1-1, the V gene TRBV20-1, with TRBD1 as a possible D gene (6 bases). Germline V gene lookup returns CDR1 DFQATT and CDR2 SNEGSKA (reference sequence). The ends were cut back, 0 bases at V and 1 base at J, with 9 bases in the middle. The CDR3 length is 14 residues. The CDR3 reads CSAREGAGNTEAFF. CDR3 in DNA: TGCAGTGCTAGAGAGGGGGCTGGGAACACTGAAGCTTTCTTT.

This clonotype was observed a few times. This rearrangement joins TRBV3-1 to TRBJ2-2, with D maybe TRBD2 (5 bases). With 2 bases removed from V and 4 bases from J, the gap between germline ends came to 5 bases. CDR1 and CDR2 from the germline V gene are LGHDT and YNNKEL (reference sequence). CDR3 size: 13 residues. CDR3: CASSQRGTGELFF. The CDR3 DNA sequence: TGTGCCAGCAGCCAACGGGGCACCGGGGAGCTGTTTTTT.

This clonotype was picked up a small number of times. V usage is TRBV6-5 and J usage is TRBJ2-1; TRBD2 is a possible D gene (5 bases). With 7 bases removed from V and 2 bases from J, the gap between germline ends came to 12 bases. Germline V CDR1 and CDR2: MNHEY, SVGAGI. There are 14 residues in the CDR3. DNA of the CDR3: TGTGCCAGCAAGGAGGCAGCTACCTACAATGAGCAGTTCTTC. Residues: CASKEAATYNEQFF.

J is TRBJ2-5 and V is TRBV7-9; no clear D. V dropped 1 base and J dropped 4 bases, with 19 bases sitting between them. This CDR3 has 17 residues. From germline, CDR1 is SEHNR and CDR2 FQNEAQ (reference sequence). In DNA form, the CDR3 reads TGTGCCAGCAGCTTAGGGTGGGTGTTCGGTCGGTCAGAGACCCAGTACTTC. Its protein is CASSLGWVFGRSETQYF.

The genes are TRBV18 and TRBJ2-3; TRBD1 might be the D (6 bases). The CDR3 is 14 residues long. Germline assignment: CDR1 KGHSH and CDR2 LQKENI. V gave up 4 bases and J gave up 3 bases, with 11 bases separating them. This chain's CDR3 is CASSQGVPTDTQYF. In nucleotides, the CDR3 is TGTGCCAGCTCACAGGGGGTCCCGACAGATACGCAGTATTTT.

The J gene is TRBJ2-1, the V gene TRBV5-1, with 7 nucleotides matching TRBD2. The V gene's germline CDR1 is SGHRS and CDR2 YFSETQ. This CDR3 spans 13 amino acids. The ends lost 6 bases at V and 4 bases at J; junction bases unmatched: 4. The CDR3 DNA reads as TGCGCCAGCACCATTAGCGGGTACAATGAGCAGTTCTTC. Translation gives CASTISGYNEQFF.

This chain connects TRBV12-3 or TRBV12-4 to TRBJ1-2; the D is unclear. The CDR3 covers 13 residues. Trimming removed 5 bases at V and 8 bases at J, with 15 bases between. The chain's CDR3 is CASSPKVSIGYTF. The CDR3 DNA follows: TGTGCCAGCAGTCCCAAGGTCTCTATAGGCTACACCTTC.

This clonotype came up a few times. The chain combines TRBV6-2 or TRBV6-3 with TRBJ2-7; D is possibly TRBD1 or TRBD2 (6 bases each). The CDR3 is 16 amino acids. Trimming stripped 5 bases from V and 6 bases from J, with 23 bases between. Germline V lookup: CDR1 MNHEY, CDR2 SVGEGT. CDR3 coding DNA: TGTGCCAGCAGTCCCACCGGGGGCCCTCCCTCCGCCGAGCAGTACTTC. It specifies CASSPTGGPPSAEQYF.

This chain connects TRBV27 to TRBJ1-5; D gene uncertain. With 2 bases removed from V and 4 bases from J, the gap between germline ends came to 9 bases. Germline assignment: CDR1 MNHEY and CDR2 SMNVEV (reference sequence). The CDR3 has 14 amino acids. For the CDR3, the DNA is TGTGCCAGCAGTTTAATGAGTGGAAATCAGCCCCAGCATTTT. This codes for CASSLMSGNQPQHF.

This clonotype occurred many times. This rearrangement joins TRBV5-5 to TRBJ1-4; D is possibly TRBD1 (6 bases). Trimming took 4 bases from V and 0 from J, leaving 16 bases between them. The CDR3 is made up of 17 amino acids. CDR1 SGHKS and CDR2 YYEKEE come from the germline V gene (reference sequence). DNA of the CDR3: TGTGCCAGCAGCGACTTATGGACAGCCTCAACTAATGAAAAACTGTTTTTT. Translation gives CASSDLWTASTNEKLFF.

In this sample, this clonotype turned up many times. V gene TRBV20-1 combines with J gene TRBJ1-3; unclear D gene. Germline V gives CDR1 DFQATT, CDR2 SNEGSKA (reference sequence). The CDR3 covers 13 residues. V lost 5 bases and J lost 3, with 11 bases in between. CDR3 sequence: CSAPNTIGNTIYF. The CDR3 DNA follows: TGCAGTGCTCCAAATACAATTGGAAACACCATATATTTT.

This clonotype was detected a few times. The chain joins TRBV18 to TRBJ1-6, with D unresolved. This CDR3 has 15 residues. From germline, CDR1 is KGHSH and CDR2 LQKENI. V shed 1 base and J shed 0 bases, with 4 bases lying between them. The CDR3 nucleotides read TGTGCCAGCTCACCACTCGACTCCTATAATTCACCCCTCCACTTT. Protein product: CASSPLDSYNSPLHF.

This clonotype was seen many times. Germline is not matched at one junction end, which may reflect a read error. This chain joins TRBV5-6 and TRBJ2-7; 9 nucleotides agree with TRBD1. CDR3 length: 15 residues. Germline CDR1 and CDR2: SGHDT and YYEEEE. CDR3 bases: TGTGCCAGCAGCTTTCTGGGACAGGGCCCCGTCTTCGGAGACTTC. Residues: CASSFLGQGPVFGDF.

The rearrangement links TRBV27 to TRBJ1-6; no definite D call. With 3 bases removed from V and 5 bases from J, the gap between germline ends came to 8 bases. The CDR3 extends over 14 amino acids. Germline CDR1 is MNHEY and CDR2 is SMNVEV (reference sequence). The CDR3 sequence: CASSFTDHNSPLHF. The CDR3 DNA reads TGTGCCAGCAGTTTTACAGACCATAATTCACCCCTCCACTTT.

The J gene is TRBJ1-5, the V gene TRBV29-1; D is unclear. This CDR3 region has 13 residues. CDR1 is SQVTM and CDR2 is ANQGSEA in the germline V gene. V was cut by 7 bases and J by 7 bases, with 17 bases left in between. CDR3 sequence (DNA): TGCAGCGCCCTCCTTGGGCCCAGACAGCCCCAGCATTTT. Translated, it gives CSALLGPRQPQHF.

The DNA for the CDR3 is TGTGCCAGCAGCTTAGCAGGGCTTGCTGAAGCTTTCTTT. This gives the protein CASSLAGLAEAFF. The chain couples TRBV13 to TRBJ1-1; D possibly corresponds to TRBD1 (5 bases). Germline V gene sequence: CDR1 PRHDT, CDR2 FYEKMQ (reference sequence). The CDR3 spans 13 residues. V dropped 1 base and J dropped 6 bases, with 9 bases sitting between them.

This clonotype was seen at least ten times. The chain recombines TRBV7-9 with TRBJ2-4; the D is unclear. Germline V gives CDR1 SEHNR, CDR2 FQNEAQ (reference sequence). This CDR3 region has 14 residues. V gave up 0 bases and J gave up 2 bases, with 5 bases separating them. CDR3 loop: CASSLAESKNIQYF. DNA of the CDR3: TGTGCCAGCAGCTTAGCCGAGTCCAAAAACATTCAGTACTTC. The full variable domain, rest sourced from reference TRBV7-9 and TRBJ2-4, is DTGVSQNPRHKITKRGQNVTFRCDPISEHNRLYWYRQTLGQGPEFLTYFQNEAQLEKSRLLSDRFSAERPKGSFSTLEIQRTEQGDSAMYLCASSLAESKNIQYFGAGTRLSVL.

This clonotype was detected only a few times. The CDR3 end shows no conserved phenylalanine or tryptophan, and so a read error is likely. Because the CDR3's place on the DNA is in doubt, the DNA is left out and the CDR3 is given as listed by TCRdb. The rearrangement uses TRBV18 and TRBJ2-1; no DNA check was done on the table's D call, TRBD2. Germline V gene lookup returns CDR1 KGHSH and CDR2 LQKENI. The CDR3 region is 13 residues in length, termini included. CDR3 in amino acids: CASSPAVAGGPVL.

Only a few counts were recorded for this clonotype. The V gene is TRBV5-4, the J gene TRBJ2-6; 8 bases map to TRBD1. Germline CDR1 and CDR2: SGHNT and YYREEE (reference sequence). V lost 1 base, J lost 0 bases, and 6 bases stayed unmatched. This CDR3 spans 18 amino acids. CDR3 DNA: TGTGCCAGCAGCTTGTCGGCAGGGGGCGGCTCTGGGGCCAACGTCCTGACTTTC. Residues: CASSLSAGGGSGANVLTF.

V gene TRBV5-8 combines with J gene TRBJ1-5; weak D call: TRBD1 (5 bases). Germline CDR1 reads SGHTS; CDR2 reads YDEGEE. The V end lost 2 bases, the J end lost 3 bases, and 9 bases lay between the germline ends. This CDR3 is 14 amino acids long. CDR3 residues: CASSLGVYNQPQHF. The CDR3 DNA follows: TGTGCCAGCAGCTTAGGGGTCTACAATCAGCCCCAGCATTTT.

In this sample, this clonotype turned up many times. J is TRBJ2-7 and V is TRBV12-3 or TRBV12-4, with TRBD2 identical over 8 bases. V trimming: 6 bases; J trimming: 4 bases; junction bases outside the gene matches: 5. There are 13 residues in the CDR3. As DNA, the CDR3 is TGTGCCAGCAGGAGCGGGAGAAGGTACGAGCAGTACTTC. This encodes CASRSGRRYEQYF.

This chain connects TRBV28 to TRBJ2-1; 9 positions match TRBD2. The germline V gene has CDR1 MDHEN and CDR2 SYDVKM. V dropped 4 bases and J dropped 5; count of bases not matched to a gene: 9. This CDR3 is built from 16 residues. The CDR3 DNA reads TGTGCCAGCAGTTCCCTCGGCGGGAGGGTTGACAATGAGCAGTTCTTC. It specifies CASSSLGGRVDNEQFF.

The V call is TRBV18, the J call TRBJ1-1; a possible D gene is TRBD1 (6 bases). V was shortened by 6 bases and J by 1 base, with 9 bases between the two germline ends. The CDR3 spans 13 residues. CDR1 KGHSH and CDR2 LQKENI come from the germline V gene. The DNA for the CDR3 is TGTGCCAGCTCCTGGGGACAGAACACTGAAGCTTTCTTT. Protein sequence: CASSWGQNTEAFF. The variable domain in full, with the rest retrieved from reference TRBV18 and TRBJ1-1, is NAGVMQNPRHLVRRRGQEARLRCSPMKGHSHVYWYRQLPEEGLKFMVYLQKENIIDESGMPKERFSAEFPKEGPSILRIQQVVRGDSAAYFCASSWGQNTEAFFGQGTRLTVV.

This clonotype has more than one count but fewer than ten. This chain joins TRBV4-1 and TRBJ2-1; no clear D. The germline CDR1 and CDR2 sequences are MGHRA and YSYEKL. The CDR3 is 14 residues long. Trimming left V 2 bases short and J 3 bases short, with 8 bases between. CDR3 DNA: TGCGCCAGCAGCCAAATGGGGTACTACAATGAGCAGTTCTTC. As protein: CASSQMGYYNEQFF.

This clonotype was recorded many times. CDR3 amino acids: CAISVRGEGEKLFF. For the CDR3, the DNA is TGTGCCATCAGTGTCAGGGGAGAAGGGGAAAAACTGTTTTTT. The chain uses TRBV10-3 and TRBJ1-4, with a tentative D call TRBD1 (6 bases). The germline V gene encodes CDR1 ENHRY and CDR2 SYGVKD. Trimming pared 4 bases from V and 8 bases from J, leaving 14 bases between. CDR3 size: 14 residues.

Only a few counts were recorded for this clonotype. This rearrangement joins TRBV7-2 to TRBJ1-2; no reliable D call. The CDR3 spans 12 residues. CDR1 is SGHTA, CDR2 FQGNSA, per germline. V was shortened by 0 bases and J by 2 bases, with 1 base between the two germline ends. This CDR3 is CASSLANYGYTF. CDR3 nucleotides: TGTGCCAGCAGCTTAGCCAACTATGGCTACACCTTC.

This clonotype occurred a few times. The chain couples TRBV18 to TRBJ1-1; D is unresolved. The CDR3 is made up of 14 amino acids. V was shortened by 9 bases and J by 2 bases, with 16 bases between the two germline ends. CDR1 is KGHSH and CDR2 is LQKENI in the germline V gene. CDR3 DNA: TGTGCCAGTGCAAGAGATGCAGCTAACACTGAAGCTTTCTTT. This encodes CASARDAANTEAFF.

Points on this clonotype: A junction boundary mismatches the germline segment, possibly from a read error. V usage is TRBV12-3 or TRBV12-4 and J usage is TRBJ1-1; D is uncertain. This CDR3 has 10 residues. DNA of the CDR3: TGTGCCAGCAGTTTAGCCGGGAAGGTCTTT. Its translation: CASSLAGKVF.

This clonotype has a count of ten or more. The CDR3 DNA reads TGTGCCAGCAGCTTAGGGGGGGGGTCCGTCGAATACAATGAGCAGTTCTTC. This codes for CASSLGGGSVEYNEQFF. The J gene is TRBJ2-1, the V gene TRBV7-8; the match to TRBD2 covers 7 bases. CDR1 is SGHVS and CDR2 is FQNEAQ in the germline V gene. The CDR3 contains 17 residues. V was pared by 1 base and J by 4 bases, with 10 bases of the junction left unmatched.